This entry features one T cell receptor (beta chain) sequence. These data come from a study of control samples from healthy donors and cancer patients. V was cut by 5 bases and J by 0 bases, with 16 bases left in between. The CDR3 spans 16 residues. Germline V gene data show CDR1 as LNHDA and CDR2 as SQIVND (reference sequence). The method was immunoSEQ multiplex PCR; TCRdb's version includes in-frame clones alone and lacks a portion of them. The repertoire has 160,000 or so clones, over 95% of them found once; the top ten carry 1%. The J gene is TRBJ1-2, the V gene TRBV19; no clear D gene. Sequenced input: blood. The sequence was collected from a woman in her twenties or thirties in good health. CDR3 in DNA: TGTGCCAGTAGTCCCCGGCCATCGGATACTAACTATGGCTACACCTTC. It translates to CASSPRPSDTNYGYTF. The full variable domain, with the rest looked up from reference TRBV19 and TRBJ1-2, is DGGITQSPKYLFRKEGQNVTLSCEQNLNHDAMYWYRQDPGQGLRLIYYSQIVNDFQKGDIAEGYSVSREKKESFPLTVTSAQKNPTAFYLCASSPRPSDTNYGYTFGSGTRLTVV.